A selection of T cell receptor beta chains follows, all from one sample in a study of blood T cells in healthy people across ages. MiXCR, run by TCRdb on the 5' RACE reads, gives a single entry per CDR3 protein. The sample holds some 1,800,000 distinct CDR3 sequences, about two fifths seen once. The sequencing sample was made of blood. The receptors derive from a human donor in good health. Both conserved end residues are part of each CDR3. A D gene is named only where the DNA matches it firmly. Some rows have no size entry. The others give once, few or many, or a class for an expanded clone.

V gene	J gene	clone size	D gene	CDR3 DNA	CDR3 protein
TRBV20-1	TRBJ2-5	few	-	TGCAGTGCTGAGATTCAGGGGCCAGAGACCCAGTACTTC	CSAEIQGPETQYF
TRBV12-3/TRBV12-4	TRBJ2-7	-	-	TGTGCCAGCGGAAATTTGGAGGGACACGAGCAGTACTTC	CASGNLEGHEQYF
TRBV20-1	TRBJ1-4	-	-	TGCAGTGTTAGAGAGGCAGGGAAAGAAAAACTGTTTTTT	CSVREAGKEKLFF
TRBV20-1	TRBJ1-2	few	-	TGCAGTGCACGGACAAGAAGTTATGGCTACACCTTC	CSARTRSYGYTF
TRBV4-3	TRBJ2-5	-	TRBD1	TGCGCCAGCAGCCAGGGACAGGGATTGGAGACCCAGTACTTC	CASSQGQGLETQYF
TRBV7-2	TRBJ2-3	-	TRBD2	TGTGCCAGCAGCTTAGTTTCCGGGAAAATTAGCGGGGGGATCCCAGATACGCAGTATTTT	CASSLVSGKISGGIPDTQYF
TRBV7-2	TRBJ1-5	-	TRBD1	TGTGCCAGCAGCTTATACGGGACAGGGGACCAGCCCCAGCATTTT	CASSLYGTGDQPQHF
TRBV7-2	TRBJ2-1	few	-	TGTGCCAGCAGCTTATTCGGGGAGTACAATGAGCAGTTCTTC	CASSLFGEYNEQFF
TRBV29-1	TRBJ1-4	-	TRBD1	TGCAGCGCCCGCCCCCTACCGGGACAGAAGGCGGCAACGAACCTGAATGAAAAACTGTTTTTT	CSARPLPGQKAATNLNEKLFF
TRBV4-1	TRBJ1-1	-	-	TGCGCCAGCAGCCAAGCCGGGGAGAACACTGAAGCTTTCTTT	CASSQAGENTEAFF
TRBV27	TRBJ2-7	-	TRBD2	TGTGCCAGCAGTTTTTCCCTGCTAGCGGGGGGCCCTTCCGCCTACGAGCAGTACTTC	CASSFSLLAGGPSAYEQYF
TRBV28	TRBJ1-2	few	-	TGTGCCAGATACTATGGCTACACCTTC	CARYYGYTF
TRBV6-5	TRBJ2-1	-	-	TGTGCCAGCAGTTCCGACAGGTTTAAAGAGTTCTTC	CASSSDRFKEFF
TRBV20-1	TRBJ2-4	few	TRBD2	TGCAGTGCTAGAGGTCCTAGCGGCGAAAACATTCAGTACTTC	CSARGPSGENIQYF
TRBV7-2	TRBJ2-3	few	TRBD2	TGTGCCAGCAGTCCCCAGACGGACGCGGGGGGGCCTCGTGATACGCAGTATTTT	CASSPQTDAGGPRDTQYF
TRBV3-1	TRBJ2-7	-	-	TGTGCCAGCAGCCAACCCACCGGGGGCTACGAGCAGTACTTC	CASSQPTGGYEQYF
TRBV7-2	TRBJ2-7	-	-	TGTGCCAGCAGCTCAAGGGGCGCGACGCCTACCTACGAGCAGTACTTC	CASSSRGATPTYEQYF
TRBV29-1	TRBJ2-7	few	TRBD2	TGCAGCGTGGGGGGACTAGGTGGTCTGTACGAGCAGTACTTC	CSVGGLGGLYEQYF
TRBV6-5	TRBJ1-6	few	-	TGTGCCAGCAACTACGGTCGGGATGTGTTGAATTCACCCCTCCACTTT	CASNYGRDVLNSPLHF
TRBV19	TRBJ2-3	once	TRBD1	TGTGCCAGTACGGACAGGGGGCTTGGCACAGATACGCAGTATTTT	CASTDRGLGTDTQYF
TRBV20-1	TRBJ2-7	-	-	TGCAGTGCTAGATTCCGGGAAGAGCAGTACTTC	CSARFREEQYF
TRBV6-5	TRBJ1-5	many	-	TGTGCCAGCAGTTACTCGAGAAATCAGCCCCAGCATTTT	CASSYSRNQPQHF
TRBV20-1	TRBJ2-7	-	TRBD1	TGCAGTGCTCGGACGACAGGGGTAGAGCGCGAGCAGTACTTC	CSARTTGVEREQYF
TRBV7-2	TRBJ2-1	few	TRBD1	TGTGCCAGCAGCTTTAACCAGGGGGCTAACTATGAGCAGTTCTTC	CASSFNQGANYEQFF
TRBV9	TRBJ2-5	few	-	TGTGCCAGCAGCGTAGGCGCAGGACGTCAAGAGACCCAGTACTTC	CASSVGAGRQETQYF
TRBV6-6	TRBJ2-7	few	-	TGTGCCAGCACCCATGGGCTCTCCTACGAGCAGTACTTC	CASTHGLSYEQYF
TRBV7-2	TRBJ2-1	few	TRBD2	TGTGCCAGCCTGCTAGCGGGGGGGCTCATGAATGAGCAGTTCTTC	CASLLAGGLMNEQFF
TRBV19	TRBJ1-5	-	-	TGTGCCACGGGGCCGCCTTACAATCAGCCCCAGCATTTT	CATGPPYNQPQHF